These T cell receptor beta chains were read from a single sample in a study of cytomegalovirus exposure and HLA in healthy donors. Clones were sequenced by immunoSEQ multiplex PCR, and TCRdb holds only the in-frame ones, with some missing. The sample has under 200,000 clones, over 70% seen once. The specimen was PBMCs. These receptors all stem from a woman aged 45-65 years in good health and CMV-seronegative. The CDR3 runs from the conserved cysteine through the conserved F or W. D genes are given only for firm matches. Size is omitted from some rows. Given values are once, few, many or a class for expanded clones.

v_gene	j_gene	d_gene	abundance	CDR3aa	CDR3nt
TRBV13	TRBJ2-1	-	few	CASSFQGMGNEQFF	TGTGCCAGCAGCTTTCAGGGGATGGGGAATGAGCAGTTCTTC
TRBV10-3	TRBJ2-7	TRBD2	-	CAISESIRGGNEQYF	TGTGCCATCAGTGAGTCAATCCGCGGGGGGAACGAGCAGTACTTC
TRBV18	TRBJ2-7	-	-	CASSAAGRAYEQYF	TGTGCCAGCTCAGCAGCAGGGCGAGCCTACGAGCAGTACTTC
TRBV6-5	TRBJ1-2	-	once	CASSYVKGANYGYTF	TGTGCCAGCAGTTACGTAAAGGGGGCTAACTATGGCTACACCTTC
TRBV27	TRBJ2-5	-	-	CASSMPSRETQYF	TGTGCCAGCAGTATGCCTTCCAGGGAGACCCAGTACTTC
TRBV5-6	TRBJ2-2	-	-	CASRDGGLNTGELSF	TGTGCCAGCAGGGACGGAGGGTTAAACACCGGGGAGCTGTCTTTT
TRBV5-1	TRBJ1-1	-	-	CASSGRGGTEAFF	TGCGCCAGCAGCGGCAGGGGTGGGACTGAAGCTTTCTTT
TRBV2	TRBJ1-1	-	-	CASSEAAMNTEAFF	TGTGCCAGCAGTGAAGCGGCCATGAACACTGAAGCTTTCTTT
TRBV7-3	TRBJ2-1	TRBD1	-	CASSLQTGGWNEQFF	TGTGCCAGCAGCTTACAGACAGGGGGCTGGAATGAGCAGTTCTTC
TRBV27	TRBJ2-3	TRBD1	-	CASSFWDRITDTQYF	TGTGCCAGCAGTTTTTGGGACAGGATCACAGATACGCAGTATTTT
TRBV19	TRBJ1-2	-	once	CASRPPTGNGYTF	TGTGCCAGTAGGCCACCTACAGGGAATGGCTACACCTTC
TRBV18	TRBJ1-1	-	-	CASSLDDSRAFF	TGTGCCAGCTCACTGGATGACAGTAGGGCTTTCTTT
TRBV5-1	TRBJ2-7	TRBD2	-	CASSAGTSGRGAEQYF	TGCGCCAGCAGCGCCGGGACTAGCGGGAGGGGGGCCGAGCAGTACTTC
TRBV15	TRBJ2-5	-	-	CATSRSTTETQYF	TGTGCCACCAGCAGATCCACAACCGAGACCCAGTACTTC
TRBV4-3	TRBJ1-1	TRBD1	-	CASSQGTGLYTEAFF	TGCGCCAGCAGCCAAGGGACAGGGTTGTACACTGAAGCTTTCTTT
TRBV7-2	TRBJ2-5	TRBD2	-	CASSLAASGGQETQYF	TGTGCCAGCAGCTTAGCGGCTAGCGGGGGCCAAGAGACCCAGTACTTC
TRBV2	TRBJ1-2	-	-	CASSESGLVDYGYTF	TGTGCCAGCAGTGAGTCCGGGTTAGTCGACTATGGCTACACCTTC
TRBV28	TRBJ2-5	-	-	CASSLTGSKETQYF	TGTGCCAGCAGTTTAACAGGGTCCAAAGAGACCCAGTACTTC
TRBV19	TRBJ1-1	-	-	CASSITTAGHTEAFF	TGTGCCAGTAGTATCACGACAGCGGGTCACACTGAAGCTTTCTTT
TRBV27	TRBJ2-7	-	-	CASSFGQGRVYEQYF	TGTGCCAGCAGTTTCGGGCAGGGTAGGGTGTACGAGCAGTACTTC
TRBV5-4	TRBJ2-7	TRBD2	-	CASSGDYAGQQYF	TGTGCCAGCAGCGGGGACTACGCAGGGCAGCAGTACTTC
TRBV11-2	TRBJ2-7	-	-	CASSLSPGGGSEQYF	TGTGCCAGCAGCTTATCCCCAGGGGGAGGATCCGAGCAGTACTTC
TRBV7-9	TRBJ1-2	-	-	CASSLGQAANYGYTF	TGTGCCAGCAGCTTGGGGCAGGCTGCTAACTATGGCTACACCTTC
TRBV18	TRBJ2-3	TRBD2	-	CASSLRLAGGADTQYF	TGTGCCAGCTCACTCCGGCTAGCGGGAGGGGCAGATACGCAGTATTTT
TRBV7-2	TRBJ2-5	-	-	CASSLRGYEKTQYF	TGTGCCAGCAGCTTGCGAGGGTACGAGAAGACCCAGTACTTC
TRBV10-3	TRBJ2-1	TRBD1	-	CAIREQGLYNEQFF	TGTGCCATCAGGGAACAGGGGCTCTACAATGAGCAGTTCTTC
TRBV4-2	TRBJ2-1	TRBD2	-	CASSRLTSGIGNEQFF	TGTGCCAGCAGCCGATTGACTAGCGGGATTGGTAATGAGCAGTTCTTC
TRBV19	TRBJ1-1	-	-	CASSTQTGTEAFF	TGTGCCAGTAGTACCCAGACTGGGACTGAAGCTTTCTTT
TRBV7-3	TRBJ2-3	TRBD2	-	CASSLEYGRTDTQYF	TGTGCCAGCAGCTTAGAGTACGGGAGGACAGATACGCAGTATTTT
TRBV4-1	TRBJ2-5	-	-	CASSQEQGRETQYF	TGCGCCAGCAGCCAAGAACAGGGTCGGGAGACCCAGTACTTC
TRBV10-2	TRBJ2-2	-	-	CASSEAGRNTGELFF	TGCGCCAGCAGTGAGGCCGGGAGGAACACCGGGGAGCTGTTTTTT
TRBV6-5	TRBJ2-6	TRBD1	-	CASSARQGRSVLTF	TGTGCCAGCAGTGCCCGACAGGGGAGGTCCGTCCTGACTTTC
TRBV7-9	TRBJ2-1	-	once	CASSTRQGRANEQFF	TGTGCCAGCAGCACCCGACAGGGGAGGGCAAATGAGCAGTTCTTC
TRBV2	TRBJ2-1	TRBD2	-	CASSESLLAGGNEQFF	TGTGCCAGCAGTGAAAGTCTACTAGCGGGGGGCAATGAGCAGTTCTTC
TRBV6-1	TRBJ2-5	TRBD1	-	CASSEERGQGGETQYF	TGTGCCAGCAGTGAAGAACGGGGACAGGGCGGAGAGACCCAGTACTTC
TRBV28	TRBJ1-5	-	-	CATDQWADQYQPQHF	TGTGCCACCGATCAGTGGGCAGACCAGTATCAGCCCCAGCATTTT
TRBV4-1	TRBJ1-5	TRBD1	once	CASSRAQGSNQPQHF	TGCGCCAGCAGCCGAGCACAGGGGAGCAATCAGCCCCAGCATTTT
TRBV18	TRBJ2-1	TRBD2	-	CASSPPSGGAGNEQFF	TGTGCCAGCTCACCTCCGAGCGGGGGGGCTGGCAATGAGCAGTTCTTC
TRBV19	TRBJ1-3	-	-	CASSRQDRSGNTIYF	TGTGCCAGTAGTAGACAGGACCGCTCTGGAAACACCATATATTTT
TRBV28	TRBJ2-1	-	once	CASSRDFWSSYNEQFF	TGTGCCAGCAGTCGGGACTTCTGGAGCTCCTACAATGAGCAGTTCTTC
TRBV6-5	TRBJ2-5	TRBD2	-	CASSTGLAGTETQYF	TGTGCCAGCAGTACAGGACTAGCGGGAACCGAGACCCAGTACTTC
TRBV30	TRBJ2-2	-	-	CAARPGQLWTGELFF	TGTGCCGCTCGTCCGGGACAACTGTGGACCGGGGAGCTGTTTTTT
TRBV6-1	TRBJ2-7	-	-	CASKSGGGYEQYF	TGTGCCAGCAAGTCCGGGGGTGGGTACGAGCAGTACTTC
TRBV7-3	TRBJ2-1	-	-	CASSRRGGADNEQFF	TGTGCCAGCAGCCGTCGCGGCGGGGCGGACAATGAGCAGTTCTTC
TRBV4-1	TRBJ2-3	-	few	CASSQGPGRADTQYF	TGCGCCAGCAGCCAGGGGCCGGGCCGCGCAGATACGCAGTATTTT
TRBV9	TRBJ2-1	TRBD1	-	CASYQYGQGVASQGGNEQFF	TGTGCCTCTTACCAATACGGACAGGGGGTGGCTAGCCAAGGGGGAAATGAGCAGTTCTTC
TRBV19	TRBJ2-3	TRBD2	-	CASSKDLAVTDTQYF	TGTGCCAGTAGTAAGGATCTAGCGGTCACAGATACGCAGTATTTT
TRBV9	TRBJ2-7	TRBD1	-	CASSVGTGRSYEQYF	TGTGCCAGCAGCGTAGGGACAGGGCGCTCCTACGAGCAGTACTTC
TRBV11-2	TRBJ2-7	TRBD2	-	CASSLDLLAGYEQYF	TGTGCCAGCAGCTTAGATCTGCTAGCGGGGTACGAGCAGTACTTC
TRBV5-1	TRBJ2-1	TRBD2	-	CASSLVGGSSYNEQFF	TGCGCCAGCAGCTTGGTTGGCGGGAGCTCCTACAATGAGCAGTTCTTC
TRBV2	TRBJ1-4	-	few	CASYEGEKLFF	TGTGCCAGCTACGAGGGCGAAAAACTGTTTTTT